The next 23 T cell receptor beta chains were all read from a single sample in a study of Graves' ophthalmopathy and Graves' hyperthyroidism. Amplified TCR beta CDR3 regions were obtained using RNA transcripts as template. First-round RT-PCR used HTBI primers; second-round multiplex PCR followed. TCRdb independently ran MiXCR on the multiplex PCR reads; one entry per CDR3 protein. The sample comprises just over 400,000 distinct CDR3 sequences, about 21% of which are singletons, and roughly 3% rests with the top ten. Sequenced input: peripheral blood. These TCRs come from a woman aged 18-35 years with stable Graves' hyperthyroidism.

Ten or more counts support this clonotype. The chain employs TRBV7-2 and TRBJ2-7; 7 nucleotides match TRBD2. Germline values: CDR1 SGHTA, CDR2 FQGNSA. This CDR3 is 14 amino acids long. V shed 5 bases, J shed 4 bases, and the junction held 8 bases outside the gene matches. CDR3 nucleotide sequence: TGTGCCAGCAGCGGCCAGGCTAGCGGATACGAGCAGTACTTC. Protein product: CASSGQASGYEQYF.

This rearrangement joins TRBV20-1 to TRBJ2-7; TRBD2 matches at 7 bases. This CDR3 comprises 12 residues. Losses at the gene ends were 6 bases for V and 7 bases for J; bases not matched to a gene: 9. From germline, CDR1 is DFQATT and CDR2 SNEGSKA (reference sequence). For the CDR3, the DNA is TGCAGTGCACATTTAGCGGGCGTGGAGCAGTACTTC. As protein: CSAHLAGVEQYF.

A few counts support this clonotype. The chain carries TRBV4-1 and TRBJ2-7; 7 bases are a match to TRBD1. Germline assignment: CDR1 MGHRA and CDR2 YSYEKL. This CDR3 region has 16 residues. Trimming cost V 4 bases and J 3 bases; bases outside gene matches: 12. The CDR3 nucleotides are TGCGCCAGCAGCCGACATCCCCAGGACAGGAACTACGAGCAGTACTTC. It specifies CASSRHPQDRNYEQYF.

This clonotype was found a few times. The chain is built from TRBV3-1 and TRBJ1-5, with D possibly matching TRBD1 (5 bases). Germline assignment: CDR1 LGHDT and CDR2 YNNKEL (reference sequence). V lost 0 bases and J 9 bases, leaving 9 bases between the germline ends. This CDR3 has 13 residues. The CDR3 bases are TGTGCCAGCAGCCAAGATGGGGCGGGGCCCCAGCATTTT. It yields the protein CASSQDGAGPQHF.

Concerning this clonotype: With a much larger clone just one base away, this may be a read error. J is TRBJ2-7 and V is TRBV25-1; weak D call: TRBD2 (6 bases). The germline CDR1 and CDR2 sequences are MGHDK and SYGVNS. V was clipped by 4 bases and J by 0 bases, with 13 bases between them. This CDR3 contains 15 residues. CDR3 DNA: TGTGCCAGCAGTGTCCTCCGGGAGAGCTCCTACGAGCAGTACTTC. It yields the protein CASSVLRESSYEQYF.

Note on this clonotype: It may be a read error: a sequence one base away is much more abundant. The chain recombines TRBV6-5 with TRBJ2-4; the match to TRBD1 covers 7 bases. Germline V gives CDR1 MNHEY, CDR2 SVGAGI. The CDR3 loop spans 13 amino acids. For the CDR3, the DNA is TGTGCCAGCAGTTACGACAGGGCGGACATTAAGTACTTC. Translated: CASSYDRADIKYF.

Comment on this clonotype: One base away lies a much larger clone, so this may be a sequencing read error. The rearrangement uses TRBV9 and TRBJ2-7; 8 bases are a match to TRBD2. Germline V gene data show CDR1 as SGDLS and CDR2 as YYNGEE. This CDR3 has 15 amino acids. CDR3 bases: TGTGCCAGCAGCCGGGCGGGAGGAGGCATTTACGAGCAGGACTTC. It translates to CASSRAGGGIYEQDF. The variable domain in full, with the rest retrieved from reference TRBV9 and TRBJ2-7, is DSGVTQTPKHLITATGQRVTLRCSPRSGDLSVYWYQQSLDQGLQFLIQYYNGEERAKGNILERFSAQQFPDLHSELNLSSLELGDSALYFCASSRAGGGIYEQDFGPGTRLTVT.

Many counts were recorded for this clonotype. V is TRBV6-1 and J is TRBJ1-2, with 9 bases lining up with TRBD1. Germline assignment: CDR1 MNHNS and CDR2 SASEGT. The V segment lost 3 bases and the J segment 4 bases; nucleotides outside the gene matches: 3. This CDR3 comprises 14 residues. CDR3 amino acids: CASSDGTGSYGYTF. The CDR3, as DNA: TGTGCCAGCAGTGACGGGACAGGGAGCTATGGCTACACCTTC.

This clonotype has a count of ten or more. This rearrangement joins TRBV28 to TRBJ2-7, with D possibly matching TRBD1 (6 bases). Germline V CDR1 and CDR2: MDHEN, SYDVKM. Deletions cut 3 bases from V and 5 bases from J, with 11 bases between. This CDR3 contains 13 residues. CDR3: CASSFIQGNEQYF. Written as DNA, the CDR3 is TGTGCCAGCAGTTTTATTCAGGGGAACGAGCAGTACTTC.

The genes are TRBV6-5 and TRBJ1-1; weak D call: TRBD1 (5 bases). This CDR3 has 16 amino acids. CDR1 and CDR2 from the germline V gene are MNHEY and SVGAGI. V shed 0 bases and J shed 0 bases, with 11 bases lying between them. DNA of the CDR3: TGTGCCAGCAGTTACTCTTGGACACTTATGAACACTGAAGCTTTCTTT. This codes for CASSYSWTLMNTEAFF.

This clonotype appeared many times. The J gene is TRBJ2-2, the V gene TRBV6-2 or TRBV6-3, with D maybe TRBD2 (5 bases). V shed 7 bases and J shed 4 bases, with 13 bases lying between them. Germline assignment: CDR1 MNHEY and CDR2 SVGEGT. This CDR3 is 14 amino acids long. The CDR3 reads CASTDWTITGELFF. CDR3 nucleotides: TGTGCCAGCACGGACTGGACCATCACCGGGGAGCTGTTTTTT.

The table lists this clonotype with many counts. This chain connects TRBV7-2 to TRBJ2-7; TRBD2 matches at 13 bases. CDR1 is SGHTA, CDR2 FQGNSA, per germline. Germline trimming cut 5 bases from V and 6 bases from J; bases unmatched to any gene: 10. This CDR3 is 16 amino acids long. In DNA, the CDR3 is TGTGCCAGCAGCCGAGAGGCACTAGCGGGAGGGGTCGAGCAGTACTTC. Amino acids: CASSREALAGGVEQYF.

This clonotype occurred many times. This sequence joins TRBV5-1 and TRBJ2-5, with 9 bases matching TRBD1. Germline V gene data show CDR1 as SGHRS and CDR2 as YFSETQ. The CDR3 totals 15 residues. With 4 bases clipped from V and 5 bases from J, the junction kept 9 bases outside the gene matches. This chain's CDR3 is CASSRDTGGLETQYF. CDR3 coding DNA: TGCGCCAGCAGCCGCGATACAGGGGGCTTGGAGACCCAGTACTTC.

This clonotype showed up many times. The chain uses TRBV7-3 and TRBJ2-2; no clear D. The CDR3 covers 16 residues. CDR1 SGHTA and CDR2 FQGTGA come from the germline V gene. V lost 0 bases and J lost 9, with 17 bases in between. The CDR3 here is CASSLTGSPVVWELFF. CDR3 in DNA: TGTGCCAGCAGCTTAACGGGCAGCCCGGTAGTCTGGGAGCTGTTTTTT. The whole variable domain, filled in from reference TRBV7-3 and TRBJ2-2, reads GAGVSQTPSNKVTEKGKYVELRCDPISGHTALYWYRQSLGQGPEFLIYFQGTGAADDSGLPNDRFFAVRPEGSVSTLKIQRTERGDSAVYLCASSLTGSPVVWELFFGEGSRLTVL.

This clonotype was counted at least ten times. The genes are TRBV12-3 or TRBV12-4 and TRBJ1-1; 8 nucleotides agree with TRBD1. The length of the CDR3 is 13 residues. Losses at the gene ends were 3 bases for V and 9 bases for J; bases not matched to a gene: 6. The CDR3 region is CASSFQQGAKAFF. DNA of the CDR3: TGTGCCAGCAGTTTTCAGCAGGGGGCTAAAGCTTTCTTT.

This clonotype was found many times. The V call is TRBV7-9, the J call TRBJ2-5, with no clear D. With 7 bases removed from V and 1 base from J, the gap between germline ends came to 4 bases. The CDR3 totals 11 residues. CDR1 and CDR2 (germline): SEHNR, FQNEAQ (reference sequence). The CDR3 coding sequence is TGTGCCAGCAAGGCCCAAGAGACCCAGTACTTC. Protein sequence: CASKAQETQYF.

This clonotype was counted ten times or more. This rearrangement joins TRBV29-1 to TRBJ2-5, with 9 positions matching TRBD2. The germline V gene has CDR1 SQVTM and CDR2 ANQGSEA. V lost 1 base, J lost 2 bases, and 11 bases stayed unmatched. This CDR3 spans 17 amino acids. The CDR3 reads CSVEGGLGLAGQETQYF. The CDR3 nucleotides are TGCAGCGTTGAAGGTGGACTAGGCCTAGCGGGGCAAGAGACCCAGTACTTC.

Only one count was recorded for this clonotype. The chain recombines TRBV6-1 with TRBJ1-5; 11 bases are shared with TRBD1. The CDR3 covers 14 residues. J lost 4 bases, V lost 7 bases, and 3 bases had no gene match. Germline lookup yields CDR1 MNHNS and CDR2 SASEGT. In DNA, the CDR3 is TGTGCCAGCAACCGGGACAGGGGGAATCAGCCCCAGCATTTT. Protein sequence: CASNRDRGNQPQHF.

This clonotype was detected many times. The gene calls are TRBV6-5 and TRBJ2-5; D is possibly TRBD1 (5 bases). Trimming removed 0 bases at V and 7 bases at J, with 21 bases between. From germline, CDR1 is MNHEY and CDR2 SVGAGI. This CDR3 comprises 17 residues. CDR3 nucleotides: TGTGCCAGCAGTTACTCGACGACCAGGGCCCTCGGTGCGACCCAGTACTTC. Amino acids: CASSYSTTRALGATQYF.

In the case of this clonotype: Germline is not matched at one junction end, which may reflect a read error. The chain joins TRBV12-3 or TRBV12-4 to TRBJ1-2; possibly TRBD1 for D (6 bases). The CDR3 extends over 15 amino acids. CDR3 protein: CASSQGGRISYGYSF. CDR3 nucleotides: TGTGCCAGCAGCCAAGGGGGACGGATCTCATATGGCTACAGCTTC.

This clonotype was seen many times. The rearrangement joins TRBV10-3 to TRBJ1-1; D is undetermined. Germline V CDR1 and CDR2: ENHRY, SYGVKD. V was pared by 9 bases and J by 2 bases, with 16 bases between. The length of the CDR3 is 14 residues. The CDR3 sequence: CAMKGAALNTEAFF. The CDR3 DNA is TGTGCCATGAAGGGAGCAGCCCTCAACACTGAAGCTTTCTTT.

The table lists this clonotype with many counts. This rearrangement joins TRBV6-1 to TRBJ2-2; D unclear. CDR1 MNHNS and CDR2 SASEGT come from the germline V gene. The CDR3 is 14 residues long. Between the trimmed V and J ends, which lost 6 bases and 3 bases, there was a span of 11 bases. The CDR3 DNA sequence: TGTGCCAGCAGCCCCCGTTGGGACACCGGGGAGCTGTTTTTT. Protein: CASSPRWDTGELFF.

This clonotype was detected ten times or more. The chain is built from TRBV27 and TRBJ1-2; 9 bases fit TRBD1. The V segment lost 5 bases and the J segment 8 bases; nucleotides outside the gene matches: 12. Germline CDR1 is MNHEY and CDR2 is SMNVEV (reference sequence). This CDR3 has 15 residues. The CDR3 sequence: CASSPWTGELHGYTF. Here the CDR3 DNA reads TGTGCCAGCAGTCCATGGACAGGGGAATTGCACGGCTACACCTTC.